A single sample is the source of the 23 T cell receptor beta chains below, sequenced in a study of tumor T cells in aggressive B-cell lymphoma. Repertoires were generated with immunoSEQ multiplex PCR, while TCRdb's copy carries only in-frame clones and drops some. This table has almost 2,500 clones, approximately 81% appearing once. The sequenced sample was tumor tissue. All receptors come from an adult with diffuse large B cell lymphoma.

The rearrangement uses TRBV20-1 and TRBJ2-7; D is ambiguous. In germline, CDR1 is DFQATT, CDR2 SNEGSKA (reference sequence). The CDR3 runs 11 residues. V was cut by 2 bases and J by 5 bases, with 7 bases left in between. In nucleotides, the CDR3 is TGCAGTGCTAGATCCACGGACGAGCAGTACTTC. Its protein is CSARSTDEQYF.

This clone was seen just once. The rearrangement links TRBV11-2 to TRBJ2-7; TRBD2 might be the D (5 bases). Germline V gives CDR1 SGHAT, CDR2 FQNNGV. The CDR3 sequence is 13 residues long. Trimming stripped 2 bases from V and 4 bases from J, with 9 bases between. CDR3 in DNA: TGTGCCAGCAGCTTAAGTTCGGGGTACGAGCAGTACTTC. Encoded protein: CASSLSSGYEQYF.

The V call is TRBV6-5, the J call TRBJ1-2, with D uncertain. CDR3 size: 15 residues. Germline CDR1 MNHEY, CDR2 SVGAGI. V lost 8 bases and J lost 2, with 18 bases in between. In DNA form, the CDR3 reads TGTGCCAGCGCCCTTTCTTGGGCGGGGAACTATGGCTACACCTTC. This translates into CASALSWAGNYGYTF.

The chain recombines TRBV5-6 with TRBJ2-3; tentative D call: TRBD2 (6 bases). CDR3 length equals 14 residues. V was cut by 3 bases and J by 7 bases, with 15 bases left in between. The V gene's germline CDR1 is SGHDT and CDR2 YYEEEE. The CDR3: CASSWEGAGNTQYF. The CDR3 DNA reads TGTGCCAGCAGCTGGGAAGGGGCGGGGAATACGCAGTATTTT.

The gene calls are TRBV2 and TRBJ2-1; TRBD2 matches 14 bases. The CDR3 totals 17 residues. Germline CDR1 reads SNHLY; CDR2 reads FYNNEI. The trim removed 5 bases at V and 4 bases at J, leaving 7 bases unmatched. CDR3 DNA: TGTGCCAGCAGTAGGGGGACTAGCGGGAGTCTGTACAATGAGCAGTTCTTC. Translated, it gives CASSRGTSGSLYNEQFF.

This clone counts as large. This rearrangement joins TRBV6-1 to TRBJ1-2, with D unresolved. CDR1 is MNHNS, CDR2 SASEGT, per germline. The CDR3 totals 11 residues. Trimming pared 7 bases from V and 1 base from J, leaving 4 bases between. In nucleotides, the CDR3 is TGTGCCAGCATATTTAACTATGGCTACACCTTC. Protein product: CASIFNYGYTF.

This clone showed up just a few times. The DNA for the CDR3 is TGTGCCAGCAGCCCTGTCGGGTGGAATGAGCAGTTCTTC. It specifies CASSPVGWNEQFF. The chain combines TRBV11-1 with TRBJ2-1, with no clear D. CDR3 length: 13 residues. V was cut by 5 bases and J by 7 bases, with 12 bases left in between. The germline gives CDR1 SGHAT, CDR2 FQDESV (reference sequence).

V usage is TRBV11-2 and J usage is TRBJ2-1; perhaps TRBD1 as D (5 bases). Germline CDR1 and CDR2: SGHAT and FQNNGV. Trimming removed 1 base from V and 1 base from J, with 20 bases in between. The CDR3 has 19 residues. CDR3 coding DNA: TGTGCCAGCAGCTTAGCTTTCAGGGTCAGGGAAGGGTCCTACAATGAGCAGTTCTTC. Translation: CASSLAFRVREGSYNEQFF. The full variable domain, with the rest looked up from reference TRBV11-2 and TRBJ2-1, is EAGVAQSPRYKIIEKRQSVAFWCNPISGHATLYWYQQILGQGPKLLIQFQNNGVVDDSQLPKDRFSAERLKGVDSTLKIQPAKLEDSAVYLCASSLAFRVREGSYNEQFFGPGTRLTVL.

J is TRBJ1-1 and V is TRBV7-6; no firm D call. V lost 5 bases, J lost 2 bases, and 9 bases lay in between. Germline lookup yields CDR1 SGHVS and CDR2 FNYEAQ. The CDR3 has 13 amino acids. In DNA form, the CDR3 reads TGTGCCAGCAGCGCTGACTTAAACACTGAAGCTTTCTTT. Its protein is CASSADLNTEAFF.

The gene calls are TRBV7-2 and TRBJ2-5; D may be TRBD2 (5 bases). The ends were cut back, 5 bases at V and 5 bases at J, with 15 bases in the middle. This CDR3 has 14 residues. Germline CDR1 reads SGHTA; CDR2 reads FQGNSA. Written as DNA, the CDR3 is TGTGCCAGCAGCCCATCCAGAGGGTGGGAGACCCAGTACTTC. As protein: CASSPSRGWETQYF.

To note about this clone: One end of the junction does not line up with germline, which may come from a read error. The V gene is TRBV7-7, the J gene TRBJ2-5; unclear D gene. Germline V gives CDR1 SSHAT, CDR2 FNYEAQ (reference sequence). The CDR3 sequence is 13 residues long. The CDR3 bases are TGTGCTAGCAGCTTAGGAGCAAAAGAGACCCAGTACTTC. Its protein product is CASSLGAKETQYF. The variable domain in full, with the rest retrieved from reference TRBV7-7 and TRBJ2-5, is GAGVSQSPRYKVTKRGQDVTLRCDPISSHATLYWYQQALGQGPEFLTYFNYEAQPDKSGLPSDRFSAERPEGSISTLTIQRTEQRDSAMYRCASSLGAKETQYFGPGTRLLVL.

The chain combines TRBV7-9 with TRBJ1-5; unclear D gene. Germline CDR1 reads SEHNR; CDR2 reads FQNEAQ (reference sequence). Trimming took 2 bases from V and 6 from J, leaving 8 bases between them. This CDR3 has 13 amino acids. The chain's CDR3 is CASSLWSGQPQHF. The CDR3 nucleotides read TGTGCCAGCAGCTTATGGTCCGGTCAGCCCCAGCATTTT.

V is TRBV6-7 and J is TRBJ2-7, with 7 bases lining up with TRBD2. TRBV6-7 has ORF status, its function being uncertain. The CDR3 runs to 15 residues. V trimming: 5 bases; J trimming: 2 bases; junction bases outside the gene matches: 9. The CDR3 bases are TGTGCCAGCAGTCGGGCCGGACTAGTTCCCTACGAGCAGTACTTC. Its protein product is CASSRAGLVPYEQYF.

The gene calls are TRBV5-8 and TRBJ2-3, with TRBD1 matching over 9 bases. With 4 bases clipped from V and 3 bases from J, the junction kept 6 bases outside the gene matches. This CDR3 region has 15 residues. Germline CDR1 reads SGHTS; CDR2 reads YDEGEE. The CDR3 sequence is CASSKGQGQTDTQYF. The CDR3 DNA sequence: TGTGCCAGCAGCAAGGGACAGGGTCAAACAGATACGCAGTATTTT.

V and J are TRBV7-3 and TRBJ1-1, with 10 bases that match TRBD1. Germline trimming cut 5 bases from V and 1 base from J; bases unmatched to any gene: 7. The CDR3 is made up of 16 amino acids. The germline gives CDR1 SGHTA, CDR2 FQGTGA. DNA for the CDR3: TGTGCCAGCAGCCAGGCTAGACAGGGGGCGAACACTGAAGCTTTCTTT. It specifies CASSQARQGANTEAFF. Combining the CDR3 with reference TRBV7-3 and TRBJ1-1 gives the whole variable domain GAGVSQTPSNKVTEKGKYVELRCDPISGHTALYWYRQSLGQGPEFLIYFQGTGAADDSGLPNDRFFAVRPEGSVSTLKIQRTERGDSAVYLCASSQARQGANTEAFFGQGTRLTVV.

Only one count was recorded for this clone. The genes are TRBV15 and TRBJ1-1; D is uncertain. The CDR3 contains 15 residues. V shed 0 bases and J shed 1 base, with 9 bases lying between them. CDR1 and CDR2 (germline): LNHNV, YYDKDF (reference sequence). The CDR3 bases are TGTGCCACCAGCAGAGATAACAACCCGAACACTGAAGCTTTCTTT. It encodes CATSRDNNPNTEAFF.

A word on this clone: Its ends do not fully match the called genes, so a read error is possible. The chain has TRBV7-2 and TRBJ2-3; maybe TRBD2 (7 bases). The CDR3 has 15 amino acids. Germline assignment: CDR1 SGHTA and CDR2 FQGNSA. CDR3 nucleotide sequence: TGTGCCAGCAGCCTTCAGAGGGGGGGCCGTGATACGCAATATTTT. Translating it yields CASSLQRGGRDTQYF.

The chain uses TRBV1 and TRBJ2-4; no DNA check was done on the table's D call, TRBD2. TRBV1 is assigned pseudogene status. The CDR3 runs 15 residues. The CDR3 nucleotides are TGCACCAGCAGCTCCGGGAGGAGGGACAAAAACATTCAGTACTTC. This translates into CTSSSGRRDKNIQYF.

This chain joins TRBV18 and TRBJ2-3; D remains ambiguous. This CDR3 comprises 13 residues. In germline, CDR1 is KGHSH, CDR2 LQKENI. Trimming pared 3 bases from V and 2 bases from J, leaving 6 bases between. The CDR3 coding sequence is TGTGCCAGCTCACCCCCGTCCACAGATACGCAGTATTTT. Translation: CASSPPSTDTQYF.

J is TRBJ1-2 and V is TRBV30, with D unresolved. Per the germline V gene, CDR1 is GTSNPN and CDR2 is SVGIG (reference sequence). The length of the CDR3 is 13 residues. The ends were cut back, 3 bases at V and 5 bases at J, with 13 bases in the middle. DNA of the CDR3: TGTGCCTGGAGGCGTCTAGCACCTTATGGCTACACCTTC. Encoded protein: CAWRRLAPYGYTF.

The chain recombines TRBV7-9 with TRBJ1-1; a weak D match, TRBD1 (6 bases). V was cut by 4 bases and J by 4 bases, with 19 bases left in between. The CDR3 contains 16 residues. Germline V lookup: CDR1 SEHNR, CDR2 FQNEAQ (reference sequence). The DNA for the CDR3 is TGTGCCAGCAGCTCATCGACAGGATCGGTGGGCACTGAAGCTTTCTTT. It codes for CASSSSTGSVGTEAFF.

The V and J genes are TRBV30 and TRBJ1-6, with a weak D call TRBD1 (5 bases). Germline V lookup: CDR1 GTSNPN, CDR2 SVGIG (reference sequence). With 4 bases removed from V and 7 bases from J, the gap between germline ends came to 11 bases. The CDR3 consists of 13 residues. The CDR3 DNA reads TGTGCCTGGAACGAGGCAGGGAATTCACCCCTCCACTTT. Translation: CAWNEAGNSPLHF.

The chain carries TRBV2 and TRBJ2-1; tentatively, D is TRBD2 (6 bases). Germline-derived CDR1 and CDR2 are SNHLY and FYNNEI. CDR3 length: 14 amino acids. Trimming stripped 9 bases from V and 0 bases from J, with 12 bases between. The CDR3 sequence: CASGTFVSYNEQFF. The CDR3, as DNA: TGTGCCAGTGGGACTTTCGTCTCCTACAATGAGCAGTTCTTC.